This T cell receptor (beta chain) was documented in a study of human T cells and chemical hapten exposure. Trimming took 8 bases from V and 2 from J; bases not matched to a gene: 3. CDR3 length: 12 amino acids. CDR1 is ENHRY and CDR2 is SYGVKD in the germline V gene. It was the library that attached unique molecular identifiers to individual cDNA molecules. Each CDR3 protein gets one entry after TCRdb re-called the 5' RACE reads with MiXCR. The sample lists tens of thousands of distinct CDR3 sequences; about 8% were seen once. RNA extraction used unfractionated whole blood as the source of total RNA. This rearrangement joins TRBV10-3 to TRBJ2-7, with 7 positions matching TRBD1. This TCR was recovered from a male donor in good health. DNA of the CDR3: TGTGCCATCGGGACAGAAGCCTACGAGCAGTACTTC. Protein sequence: CAIGTEAYEQYF.